A selection of T cell receptor beta chains follows, all from one sample in a study of T cells expressing NK-cell markers. With the 5' RACE reads reprocessed, TCRdb shows one record per CDR3 protein and no DNA. The sample holds 200,000 to 300,000 distinct CDR3 sequences. The specimen sequenced was blood T cells: a sorted CD56 or NKG2C T cell subset, CD4+ or CD8+ T cells, or bulk PBMC T cells (not recorded which). The source is a woman aged 18 to 75 in good health. The CDR3 runs from the conserved cysteine through the conserved F or W. The order of the fields is J gene, V gene, CDR3 protein.

>TRBJ2-1|TRBV7-2
CASSTGQSSYNEQFF
>TRBJ2-1|TRBV7-9
CASGLRGGRGNEQFF
>TRBJ1-4|TRBV27
CASSLRGTKIGPNEKLFF
>TRBJ1-2|TRBV6-1
CASSPGRIQNGYTF
>TRBJ1-2|TRBV20-1
CSAGTGTGPPGYTF
>TRBJ2-3|TRBV7-9
CASSGKADTQYF
>TRBJ1-1|TRBV20-1
CSAIVPAYTEAFF
>TRBJ1-1|TRBV9
CASSVSGWGEAFF
>TRBJ2-2|TRBV28
CASSPPGQAYTGELFF
>TRBJ1-5|TRBV15
CATSRDDSSSQPQHF
>TRBJ2-2|TRBV29-1
CSVVPGLNTGELFF
>TRBJ2-2|TRBV12-3/TRBV12-4
CASSRLAVTNTGELFF
>TRBJ2-1|TRBV10-3
CATEDPSGRSNEQFF
>TRBJ2-1|TRBV9
CASSVPGQGNNEQFF
>TRBJ1-6|TRBV6-2/TRBV6-3
CASSLHGSYNSPLHF
>TRBJ2-1|TRBV6-5
CASSYGGDRGSYNEQFF
>TRBJ2-7|TRBV6-5
CASSYSPTIYQGHEQYF
>TRBJ2-1|TRBV29-1
CSVGRTAYNEQFF